These T cell receptor beta chains were read from a single sample in a study of T-cell reconstitution after alpha-beta-depleted transplantation in children. TCRdb used MiXCR to reprocess the PCR reads, holding one entry per CDR3 protein. The table shows hundreds of thousands of distinct CDR3 sequences, with 16% occurring only once. The sample in question was PBMCs from the stem cell graft donor, obtained from the stem cell graft. The receptors here all came from a human donor who donated a stem cell graft to a child with acute myeloid leukemia. CDR3s include the opening cysteine and the closing phenylalanine or tryptophan. The order of the fields is V gene, J gene, CDR3 length, clone size, D gene, CDR3 protein, CDR3 DNA. A D gene is named only where the DNA matches it firmly. The listing skips clone size in some rows; elsewhere it reads once, few, many or a size class.

>TRBV20-1|TRBJ1-3|15|many|NA
CSASEQDVSGNTIYF
TGCAGTGCTTCGGAACAGGATGTTTCTGGAAACACCATATATTTT
>TRBV12-3/TRBV12-4|TRBJ2-3|14|NA|TRBD2
CASTRDYNTDTQYF
TGTGCCAGCACCCGGGACTACAACACAGATACGCAGTATTTT
>TRBV5-1|TRBJ1-1|14|few|NA
CASSLSAAGTEAFF
TGCGCCAGCAGCTTGTCCGCGGCGGGCACTGAAGCTTTCTTT
>TRBV20-1|TRBJ2-4|11|few|NA
CSARGQPFQYF
TGCAGTGCTAGAGGACAACCATTTCAGTACTTC
>TRBV15|TRBJ1-1|15|few|NA
CATSREVKGSTEAFF
TGTGCCACCAGCAGAGAAGTAAAGGGTTCCACTGAAGCTTTCTTT
>TRBV5-1|TRBJ2-1|13|few|NA
CATSPAGVNEQFF
TGCGCCACCTCCCCTGCCGGTGTCAATGAGCAGTTCTTC
>TRBV12-3/TRBV12-4|TRBJ1-1|13|NA|TRBD1
CASKGTENTEAFF
TGTGCCAGCAAGGGGACAGAGAACACTGAAGCTTTCTTT
>TRBV29-1|TRBJ2-6|15|many|NA
CSVEDPRTGANVLTF
TGCAGCGTTGAAGACCCCAGGACTGGGGCCAACGTCCTGACTTTC
>TRBV5-1|TRBJ2-5|16|few|NA
CASSLTVGVAQETQYF
TGCGCCAGCAGCTTGACGGTGGGGGTGGCCCAAGAGACCCAGTACTTC
>TRBV15|TRBJ2-1|15|few|NA
CATSTILGTYNEQFF
TGTGCCACCAGCACTATCTTGGGGACGTACAATGAGCAGTTCTTC
>TRBV27|TRBJ2-1|14|few|NA
CASSLRGFHNEQFF
TGTGCCAGCAGTTTAAGAGGGTTCCACAATGAGCAGTTCTTC
>TRBV4-3|TRBJ2-7|15|NA|NA
CASSQDGFSDHEQYF
TGCGCCAGCAGCCAAGATGGCTTCAGCGATCACGAGCAGTACTTC
>TRBV24-1|TRBJ1-2|12|NA|NA
CATSAGSYGYTF
TGTGCCACCAGTGCCGGGTCCTATGGCTACACCTTC
>TRBV7-2|TRBJ1-5|15|many|TRBD1
CASSSKTGNNQPQHF
TGTGCCAGCAGCTCAAAGACAGGGAACAATCAGCCCCAGCATTTT
>TRBV6-5|TRBJ2-2|15|many|NA
CASSYVGTVTGELFF
TGTGCCAGCAGTTACGTGGGGACGGTCACCGGGGAGCTGTTTTTT
>TRBV10-3|TRBJ1-2|21|few|TRBD1
CAISESSGRDRGRRADYGYTF
TGTGCCATCAGTGAGTCCAGCGGTAGGGACAGGGGGCGTCGGGCCGACTATGGCTACACCTTC
>TRBV12-3/TRBV12-4|TRBJ1-1|11|few|NA
CASSFGKEAFF
TGTGCCAGCAGTTTTGGCAAGGAAGCTTTCTTT
>TRBV20-1|TRBJ2-1|14|NA|TRBD2
CSVPTSGGANEQFF
TGCAGTGTTCCTACTAGCGGGGGGGCAAATGAGCAGTTCTTC
>TRBV20-1|TRBJ2-1|13|many|NA
CSASKIRYNEQFF
TGCAGTGCTAGTAAAATCAGGTACAATGAGCAGTTCTTC
>TRBV24-1|TRBJ2-3|14|NA|NA
CATSGSGGTDTQYF
TGTGCCACCAGTGGGTCGGGGGGCACAGATACGCAGTATTTT
>TRBV15|TRBJ2-1|17|NA|NA
CATSRVGLGTTPDEQFF
TGTGCCACCAGCAGAGTGGGCCTGGGGACCACTCCAGATGAGCAGTTCTTC
>TRBV5-1|TRBJ2-1|16|few|TRBD1
CASSPLAGTGDNEQFF
TGCGCCAGCAGCCCCCTAGCCGGGACAGGGGACAATGAGCAGTTCTTC
>TRBV2|TRBJ1-1|12|NA|NA
CASTQMNTEAFF
TGTGCCAGCACACAGATGAACACTGAAGCTTTCTTT
>TRBV4-3|TRBJ2-7|15|NA|NA
CASSQDRGGGYEQYF
TGCGCCAGCAGCCAAGATAGAGGAGGGGGCTACGAGCAGTACTTC
>TRBV20-1|TRBJ2-1|16|few|TRBD2
CSARNPAGADYNEQFF
TGCAGTGCTAGAAACCCAGCGGGGGCGGACTACAATGAGCAGTTCTTC
>TRBV20-1|TRBJ2-3|14|few|TRBD2
CSVPAGGPGNTQYF
TGCAGTGTACCAGCGGGGGGGCCCGGGAATACGCAGTATTTT
>TRBV7-2|TRBJ2-5|13|NA|NA
CASSLQWGETQYF
TGTGCCAGCAGCCTCCAGTGGGGAGAGACCCAGTACTTC
>TRBV5-5|TRBJ2-2|16|NA|NA
CASSLGPRPETGELFF
TGTGCCAGCAGCTTAGGTCCCAGGCCTGAGACCGGGGAGCTGTTTTTT
>TRBV23-1|TRBJ2-7|14|NA|NA
CASAVTDCGYEQYF
TGCGCCAGCGCCGTGACAGATTGTGGATACGAGCAGTACTTC
>TRBV20-1|TRBJ2-1|16|many|TRBD1
CSAPLPTGLSYNEQFF
TGCAGTGCTCCCCTCCCGACAGGGTTGTCCTACAATGAGCAGTTCTTC
>TRBV4-3|TRBJ2-4|14|few|NA
CASSQEINSGFQYF
TGCGCCAGCAGCCAAGAGATTAATTCGGGTTTCCAGTACTTC
>TRBV20-1|TRBJ2-3|13|many|NA
CSARDPPRDTQYF
TGCAGTGCTAGAGATCCTCCCAGAGATACGCAGTATTTT
>TRBV20-1|TRBJ2-3|15|NA|NA
CSAGPPGALGDTQYF
TGCAGTGCTGGCCCGCCAGGGGCCTTGGGAGATACGCAGTATTTT
>TRBV29-1|TRBJ1-2|13|many|NA
CSVESRVNYGYTF
TGCAGCGTTGAATCCAGGGTCAACTATGGCTACACCTTC